A selection of T cell receptor beta chains follows, all from one sample in a study of cytomegalovirus exposure and HLA in healthy donors. TCRdb's copy holds only in-frame clones and misses some; the assay was immunoSEQ multiplex PCR. Among fewer than 130,000 clones, roughly 90% were seen once, and the ten largest hold approximately 1.5%. The sequenced sample was PBMCs. Receptors were obtained from a woman aged 25 to 39 in good health and CMV-seropositive. Each CDR3 is given with its conserved first and last residue. D genes are given only for firm matches. Clone size appears in some rows only: once, few, many, or a class for an expanded clone.

D,V,J,size,CDR3,DNA
TRBD1,TRBV28,TRBJ1-5,.,CASSGRQGHQPQHF,TGTGCCAGCAGTGGCCGACAGGGCCATCAGCCCCAGCATTTT
.,TRBV19,TRBJ1-3,few,CASSTGALSGNTIYF,TGTGCCAGTAGTACAGGGGCACTCTCTGGAAACACCATATATTTT
.,TRBV7-3,TRBJ2-3,.,CASSPDRNTDTQYF,TGTGCCAGCAGCCCAGACAGGAACACAGATACGCAGTATTTT
TRBD1,TRBV6-4,TRBJ1-3,.,CASSLTGDSGNTIYF,TGTGCCAGCAGCCTGACAGGGGATAGTGGAAACACCATATATTTT
TRBD2,TRBV29-1,TRBJ2-3,.,CSVDGTSGRAGDTQYF,TGCAGCGTTGACGGGACTAGCGGGAGGGCAGGAGATACGCAGTATTTT
.,TRBV5-5,TRBJ1-6,.,CASSLAGVGFISLHF,TGTGCCAGCAGCTTGGCAGGGGTGGGATTCATCTCTCTCCACTTT
.,TRBV11-1,TRBJ2-5,.,CASSYGSQETQYF,TGTGCCAGCAGCTACGGGAGCCAAGAGACCCAGTACTTC
.,TRBV6-5,TRBJ1-1,.,CASSRGAGRTEAFF,TGTGCCAGCAGTCGGGGGGCCGGTCGCACTGAAGCTTTCTTT
.,TRBV18,TRBJ1-1,.,CASSRGLTGTEAFF,TGTGCCAGCTCCCGCGGCCTGACTGGCACTGAAGCTTTCTTT
TRBD2,TRBV5-6,TRBJ2-5,few,CASGPGGGVETQYF,TGTGCCAGCGGCCCGGGCGGGGGGGTTGAGACCCAGTACTTC
.,TRBV19,TRBJ1-2,.,CASSLDMGPFVGYTF,TGTGCCAGTAGTTTAGACATGGGGCCGTTCGTGGGCTACACCTTC
.,TRBV7-2,TRBJ1-2,.,CASSPRQVRGYTF,TGTGCCAGCAGCCCCCGACAGGTTCGGGGCTACACCTTC
TRBD2,TRBV28,TRBJ2-1,once,CASSLSGTSGKSEQFF,TGTGCCAGCAGTTTATCGGGAACTAGCGGGAAGAGTGAGCAGTTCTTC
.,TRBV2,TRBJ1-1,.,CASVFGLMNTEAFF,TGTGCCAGCGTTTTTGGGCTCATGAACACTGAAGCTTTCTTT
TRBD2,TRBV11-2,TRBJ2-3,.,CASSPSPLAGETTDTQYF,TGTGCCAGCAGCCCCTCCCCGCTAGCGGGGGAAACCACAGATACGCAGTATTTT
.,TRBV14,TRBJ2-7,.,CASSQNLGDSYEQYF,TGTGCCAGCAGCCAAAACCTAGGGGACTCCTACGAGCAGTACTTC
TRBD1,TRBV28,TRBJ1-5,.,CASSPRTGKLQPQHF,TGTGCCAGCAGTCCCAGGACAGGGAAGCTTCAGCCCCAGCATTTT
TRBD1,TRBV11-3,TRBJ1-1,once,CASSAGTGKAFF,TGTGCCAGCAGCGCCGGGACAGGGAAAGCTTTCTTT
TRBD1,TRBV4-1,TRBJ1-1,.,CASSHDRAEAFF,TGCGCCAGCAGCCATGACAGGGCGGAAGCTTTCTTT
.,TRBV10-3,TRBJ1-2,once,CAISSADRANYGYTF,TGTGCCATCAGCTCCGCGGACAGAGCTAACTATGGCTACACCTTC
.,TRBV11-2,TRBJ2-7,once,CASSLYARGLYYEQYF,TGTGCCAGCAGCTTATATGCGCGGGGGCTTTACTACGAGCAGTACTTC
TRBD1,TRBV6-5,TRBJ2-5,few,CASSYNGDRQETQYF,TGTGCCAGCAGTTACAACGGGGACAGGCAAGAGACCCAGTACTTC
TRBD2,TRBV5-6,TRBJ2-7,.,CASSLAGLASYEQYF,TGTGCCAGCAGCTTAGCGGGACTAGCGTCCTACGAGCAGTACTTC
TRBD1,TRBV5-5,TRBJ2-2,.,CASSSRDRGTGELFF,TGTGCCAGCAGCTCCCGGGACAGGGGCACCGGGGAGCTGTTTTTT
TRBD1,TRBV5-4,TRBJ2-7,.,CASSLDATGGRGDEQYF,TGTGCCAGCAGCTTGGATGCTACAGGGGGTAGGGGGGACGAGCAGTACTTC
.,TRBV2,TRBJ2-7,.,CASSSSQGIRSYEQYF,TGTGCCAGCAGTTCGTCCCAGGGTATAAGGTCCTACGAGCAGTACTTC
TRBD1,TRBV5-1,TRBJ2-7,.,CASSLAKIGQGKYEQYF,TGCGCCAGCAGCTTGGCCAAAATAGGACAGGGTAAATACGAGCAGTACTTC
TRBD1,TRBV25-1,TRBJ1-1,.,CASSEGGTGDTEAFF,TGTGCCAGCAGTGAAGGCGGGACAGGGGACACTGAAGCTTTCTTT
TRBD2,TRBV6-5,TRBJ2-1,.,CASSRLAGGNNEQFF,TGTGCCAGCAGCCGTCTAGCGGGAGGTAACAATGAGCAGTTCTTC
TRBD2,TRBV2,TRBJ2-2,.,CASRKGLANTGELFF,TGTGCCAGCAGGAAGGGACTAGCGAACACCGGGGAGCTGTTTTTT
.,TRBV4-3,TRBJ2-1,.,CASSPKWGFEQFF,TGCGCCAGCAGCCCCAAGTGGGGCTTTGAGCAGTTCTTC
.,TRBV4-2,TRBJ1-6,.,CASSQEYRDNNSPLHF,TGTGCCAGCAGCCAAGAATACAGGGATAATAATTCACCCCTCCACTTT
TRBD1,TRBV4-3,TRBJ1-6,.,CASSPKRGGISPLHF,TGCGCCAGCAGCCCGAAGAGAGGGGGCATTTCACCCCTCCACTTT
TRBD1,TRBV6-1,TRBJ2-7,.,CASRERTGASYEQYF,TGTGCCAGCAGGGAGAGGACAGGGGCCTCCTACGAGCAGTACTTC
.,TRBV28,TRBJ1-3,.,CASRTLSGNTIYF,TGTGCCAGCCGGACACTCTCTGGAAACACCATATATTTT
TRBD1,TRBV2,TRBJ2-5,few,CASRGTGTAQYF,TGTGCCAGCAGGGGGACAGGGACGGCCCAGTACTTC
TRBD2,TRBV27,TRBJ2-3,.,CASSSPGLAGHTDTQYF,TGTGCCAGCAGTTCCCCGGGACTAGCGGGACACACAGATACGCAGTATTTT
TRBD1,TRBV4-2,TRBJ1-1,.,CASSLPTGDTEAFF,TGTGCCAGCAGCCTACCGACAGGGGACACTGAAGCTTTCTTT
TRBD2,TRBV28,TRBJ2-2,.,CASSLNFRGDRELFF,TGTGCCAGCAGTTTGAACTTCCGGGGGGACCGGGAGCTGTTTTTT
TRBD1,TRBV27,TRBJ1-2,.,CASSLGQNYGYTF,TGTGCCAGCAGCTTGGGACAGAACTATGGCTACACCTTC
TRBD1,TRBV27,TRBJ2-1,.,CASQTGGASNEQFF,TGTGCCAGCCAGACAGGGGGCGCGTCCAATGAGCAGTTCTTC
.,TRBV7-9,TRBJ1-4,.,CASSSLSTGPGEKLFF,TGTGCCAGCAGCTCACTAAGTACAGGGCCGGGGGAAAAACTGTTTTTT
TRBD1,TRBV7-9,TRBJ1-5,.,CASSFGQAGQPQHF,TGTGCCAGCAGCTTCGGACAGGCGGGTCAGCCCCAGCATTTT
TRBD2,TRBV4-2,TRBJ2-2,once,CASSRLAGGQYTGELFF,TGTGCCAGCAGCCGACTAGCGGGGGGGCAGTACACCGGGGAGCTGTTTTTT
TRBD1,TRBV29-1,TRBJ2-7,.,CSATGQGFYEQYF,TGCAGCGCGACCGGACAGGGTTTTTACGAGCAGTACTTC
.,TRBV27,TRBJ2-1,.,CASSHRTAEDEQFF,TGTGCCAGCAGTCACCGGACTGCAGAGGATGAGCAGTTCTTC
.,TRBV19,TRBJ1-4,once,CASRHGCCEKLFF,TGTGCCAGTAGACACGGGTGTTGCGAAAAACTGTTTTTT
TRBD1,TRBV9,TRBJ2-7,.,CASSATGGGEQYF,TGTGCCAGCAGCGCCACAGGGGGCGGCGAGCAGTACTTC
.,TRBV6-1,TRBJ1-3,.,CASSESPILGNTIYF,TGTGCCAGCAGTGAATCCCCGATACTTGGAAACACCATATATTTT
TRBD2,TRBV7-2,TRBJ2-3,.,CASSFGGGNADTQYF,TGTGCCAGCAGCTTCGGCGGGGGGAACGCAGATACGCAGTATTTT
.,TRBV9,TRBJ2-1,once,CASSVGSGRYNEQFF,TGTGCCAGCAGCGTAGGTAGTGGGAGATACAATGAGCAGTTCTTC
.,TRBV5-1,TRBJ1-2,.,CASSFAGPDYGYTF,TGCGCCAGCAGCTTTGCAGGGCCCGACTATGGCTACACCTTC
TRBD1,TRBV5-1,TRBJ1-3,.,CASSLTGTGAPSSGNTIYF,TGCGCCAGCAGCCTAACCGGGACAGGGGCGCCGAGCTCTGGAAACACCATATATTTT
TRBD2,TRBV7-9,TRBJ2-1,.,CASSPKLREGHSPYNEQFF,TGTGCCAGCAGCCCAAAACTGCGGGAGGGCCACTCCCCCTACAATGAGCAGTTCTTC
.,TRBV27,TRBJ2-6,.,CASTRTASAGANVLTF,TGTGCCAGCACGAGGACAGCGTCGGCTGGGGCCAACGTCCTGACTTTC
TRBD2,TRBV4-1,TRBJ2-1,.,CASSQEYETSKNEQFF,TGCGCCAGCAGCCAAGAATATGAGACTAGCAAAAATGAGCAGTTCTTC